These 30 T cell receptor beta chains share one sample of origin, sequenced in a study of blood T cell repertoires in COVID-19. Sequenced by immunoSEQ multiplex PCR; TCRdb stores in-frame clones only, minus some. This table holds 100,000 to 150,000 clones, 80% to 85% found once. What was sequenced was peripheral blood. The source of these receptors is a man in his sixties with acute or convalescent COVID-19.

V gene TRBV5-1 combines with J gene TRBJ1-1, with D possibly being TRBD1 (6 bases). Germline V gene lookup returns CDR1 SGHRS and CDR2 YFSETQ. Trimming left V 2 bases short and J 0 bases short, with 11 bases between. The CDR3 is 15 amino acids. CDR3 sequence: CASSLQQGLNTEAFF. The CDR3 DNA reads as TGCGCCAGCAGCTTACAACAGGGCTTGAACACTGAAGCTTTCTTT.

V gene TRBV7-8 combines with J gene TRBJ2-2; 7 bases map to TRBD2. Germline values: CDR1 SGHVS, CDR2 FQNEAQ. The CDR3 spans 15 residues. V trimming: 3 bases; J trimming: 1 base; junction bases outside the gene matches: 2. The CDR3 DNA is TGTGCCAGCAGCTTCGCGGGAGAGAACACCGGGGAGCTGTTTTTT. Protein product: CASSFAGENTGELFF.

The chain carries TRBV5-1 and TRBJ2-1; 7 bases align to TRBD1. J gave up 7 bases and V 1 base, and 8 bases lay outside the gene matches. There are 15 residues in the CDR3. Germline V CDR1 and CDR2: SGHRS, YFSETQ. CDR3 in DNA: TGCGCCAGCAGCTTGAAACAGGGGAAATTAAATGAGCAGTTCTTC. It codes for CASSLKQGKLNEQFF. Complete variable domain (other parts from reference TRBV5-1 and TRBJ2-1): KAGVTQTPRYLIKTRGQQVTLSCSPISGHRSVSWYQQTPGQGLQFLFEYFSETQRNKGNFPGRFSGRQFSNSRSEMNVSTLELGDSALYLCASSLKQGKLNEQFFGPGTRLTVL.

The rearrangement links TRBV9 to TRBJ2-7; 9 positions match TRBD2. The CDR3 contains 15 residues. In germline, CDR1 is SGDLS, CDR2 YYNGEE. Trimming at V came to 3 bases and at J to 4 bases, leaving 8 bases not matched to a gene. The CDR3 sequence: CASSARGSGSYEQYF. CDR3 sequence (DNA): TGTGCCAGCAGCGCCCGGGGTAGCGGGAGTTACGAGCAGTACTTC.

This chain uses TRBV5-1 with TRBJ1-3; D ambiguous. Trimming removed 4 bases from V and 0 bases from J, with 8 bases in between. Germline CDR1 and CDR2: SGHRS and YFSETQ. This CDR3 spans 14 amino acids. The DNA of the CDR3 is TGCGCCAGCAGCGAACAGAGCTCTGGAAACACCATATATTTT. The encoded protein is CASSEQSSGNTIYF.

The chain employs TRBV19 and TRBJ1-6; no clear D gene. CDR1 and CDR2 from the germline V gene are LNHDA and SQIVND (reference sequence). This CDR3 is built from 15 residues. Between the trimmed V and J ends, which lost 6 bases and 4 bases, there was a span of 13 bases. The CDR3 protein is CASRSGSEYNSPLHF. In DNA, the CDR3 is TGTGCCAGTAGGTCCGGCAGCGAATATAATTCACCCCTCCACTTT. Full variable domain (missing parts from reference TRBV19 and TRBJ1-6): DGGITQSPKYLFRKEGQNVTLSCEQNLNHDAMYWYRQDPGQGLRLIYYSQIVNDFQKGDIAEGYSVSREKKESFPLTVTSAQKNPTAFYLCASRSGSEYNSPLHFGNGTRLTVT.

This chain connects TRBV29-1 to TRBJ2-5; D is unclear. Germline loops: CDR1 SQVTM, CDR2 ANQGSEA. Deletions cut 4 bases from V and 2 bases from J, with 8 bases between. The CDR3 extends over 12 amino acids. The CDR3, as DNA: TGCAGCGTTGCACAATTACAAGAGACCCAGTACTTC. This sequence encodes CSVAQLQETQYF.

The chain combines TRBV6-4 with TRBJ2-1; D not resolved. The CDR3 runs 12 residues. With 2 bases removed from V and 5 bases from J, the gap between germline ends came to 4 bases. Germline V gene lookup returns CDR1 MRHNA and CDR2 SNTAGT. The CDR3, as DNA: TGTGCCAGCAGTGACCACAACAATGAGCAGTTCTTC. It codes for CASSDHNNEQFF.

This chain uses TRBV29-1 with TRBJ1-3, with 7 bases lining up with TRBD1. The trim removed 5 bases at V and 2 bases at J, leaving 3 bases unmatched. Germline V gives CDR1 SQVTM, CDR2 ANQGSEA. CDR3 length: 13 residues. DNA of the CDR3: TGCAGCGTTTCCGGGACAGCTGGAAACACCATATATTTT. This sequence encodes CSVSGTAGNTIYF. The full variable domain, its missing parts supplied by reference TRBV29-1 and TRBJ1-3, is SAVISQKPSRDICQRGTSLTIQCQVDSQVTMMFWYRQQPGQSLTLIATANQGSEATYESGFVIDKFPISRPNLTFSTLTVSNMSPEDSSIYLCSVSGTAGNTIYFGEGSWLTVV.

V is TRBV5-6 and J is TRBJ1-2, with D unclear. Germline V gene lookup returns CDR1 SGHDT and CDR2 YYEEEE. Trimming shortened V by 0 bases and J by 1 base, and 10 bases separated the two germline ends. This CDR3 has 15 amino acids. CDR3 sequence (DNA): TGTGCCAGCAGCTTGGAATCACTGAATAACTATGGCTACACCTTC. This sequence encodes CASSLESLNNYGYTF.

CDR3 in amino acids: CASSLLGTSGSEQYF. Here the CDR3 DNA reads TGTGCCAGCAGCCTATTGGGAACTAGCGGGAGCGAGCAGTACTTC. J is TRBJ2-7 and V is TRBV3-1 (or the pseudogene TRBV3-2); TRBD2 agrees at 11 bases. The germline V gene encodes CDR1 LGHDT and CDR2 YNNKEL (reference sequence). This CDR3 has 15 residues. Trimming at V came to 4 bases and at J to 6 bases, leaving 8 bases not matched to a gene.

This sequence joins TRBV5-6 and TRBJ2-4; D may be TRBD1 (6 bases). The germline V gene has CDR1 SGHDT and CDR2 YYEEEE. CDR3 length: 16 amino acids. The ends were cut back, 3 bases at V and 0 bases at J, with 13 bases in the middle. In DNA, the CDR3 is TGTGCCAGCAGCTCAACAGGGCGACTAGCCAAAAACATTCAGTACTTC. This sequence encodes CASSSTGRLAKNIQYF. Together with reference TRBV5-6 and TRBJ2-4, the CDR3 gives the full variable domain: DAGVTQSPTHLIKTRGQQVTLRCSPKSGHDTVSWYQQALGQGPQFIFQYYEEEERQRGNFPDRFSGHQFPNYSSELNVNALLLGDSALYLCASSSTGRLAKNIQYFGAGTRLSVL.

This clone was counted a few times. The genes are TRBV12-3 or TRBV12-4 and TRBJ1-2, with 8 bases lining up with TRBD1. V lost 4 bases to trimming and J lost 10 bases; unmatched junction nucleotides: 8. CDR3 length: 13 amino acids. The DNA of the CDR3 is TGTGCCAGCAGTTCTGCCGGGACAGGCCTCTACACCTTC. Encoded protein: CASSSAGTGLYTF.

The J gene is TRBJ2-2, the V gene TRBV5-6, with 11 nucleotides matching TRBD2. This CDR3 has 15 residues. The V gene end was trimmed by 5 bases and the J gene end by 5 bases; junction bases not matched to a gene: 5. The V gene's germline CDR1 is SGHDT and CDR2 YYEEEE. The CDR3 bases are TGTGCCAGCAGGTATCTAGCGGGAGGAACCGGGGAGCTGTTTTTT. This codes for CASRYLAGGTGELFF. Filled out from reference TRBV5-6 and TRBJ2-2, the complete variable domain reads DAGVTQSPTHLIKTRGQQVTLRCSPKSGHDTVSWYQQALGQGPQFIFQYYEEEERQRGNFPDRFSGHQFPNYSSELNVNALLLGDSALYLCASRYLAGGTGELFFGEGSRLTVL.

This clone was found a few times. The chain recombines TRBV4-1 with TRBJ2-2; 7 bases line up with TRBD2. The V gene end was trimmed by 1 base and the J gene end by 1 base; junction bases not matched to a gene: 9. The germline CDR1 and CDR2 sequences are MGHRA and YSYEKL. The CDR3 totals 18 residues. CDR3 region: CASSQGGSKGRNTGELFF. CDR3 coding DNA: TGCGCCAGCAGCCAAGGCGGGAGTAAAGGGCGGAACACCGGGGAGCTGTTTTTT.

The V gene is TRBV11-2, the J gene TRBJ2-7, with TRBD2 identical over 13 bases. Germline CDR1 and CDR2: SGHAT and FQNNGV. The CDR3 runs 16 residues. V lost 0 bases to trimming and J lost 4 bases; unmatched junction nucleotides: 3. CDR3 nucleotide sequence: TGTGCCAGCAGCTTAGATTTACTAGCGGGAGGGTACGAGCAGTACTTC. It encodes CASSLDLLAGGYEQYF. Filled out from reference TRBV11-2 and TRBJ2-7, the complete variable domain reads EAGVAQSPRYKIIEKRQSVAFWCNPISGHATLYWYQQILGQGPKLLIQFQNNGVVDDSQLPKDRFSAERLKGVDSTLKIQPAKLEDSAVYLCASSLDLLAGGYEQYFGPGTRLTVT.

This clone was recorded a few times. The chain employs TRBV27 and TRBJ2-2, with 8 bases lining up with TRBD2. The CDR3 sequence is 16 residues long. J lost 1 base, V lost 5 bases, and 6 bases had no gene match. Per germline, CDR1 MNHEY and CDR2 SMNVEV (reference sequence). The CDR3 sequence is CASSRPLAGNTGELFF. Here the CDR3 DNA reads TGTGCCAGCAGTCGCCCCCTAGCGGGGAACACCGGGGAGCTGTTTTTT.

The chain employs TRBV6-4 and TRBJ2-5, with 10 nucleotides matching TRBD2. With 3 bases clipped from V and 5 bases from J, the junction kept 9 bases outside the gene matches. There are 16 residues in the CDR3. CDR1 MRHNA and CDR2 SNTAGT come from the germline V gene. The chain's CDR3 is CASSDGASGGRETQYF. The CDR3 bases are TGTGCCAGCAGTGATGGGGCTAGCGGGGGAAGGGAGACCCAGTACTTC.

The gene calls are TRBV10-3 and TRBJ2-7; the match to TRBD2 covers 12 bases. The CDR3 is 15 amino acids. After removal of 10 bases from V and 1 base from J, the junction contained 8 bases not matched to a gene. CDR1 and CDR2 (germline): ENHRY, SYGVKD. In nucleotides, the CDR3 is TGTGCCACCAGGGGGGGACTAGCGGGTTCCTACGAGCAGTACTTC. As protein: CATRGGLAGSYEQYF.

The chain employs TRBV3-1 (or the pseudogene TRBV3-2) and TRBJ2-1, with 10 bases aligning to TRBD2. The CDR3 loop spans 14 amino acids. V was clipped by 5 bases and J by 10 bases; unmatched bases: 8. Germline values: CDR1 LGHDT, CDR2 YNNKEL (reference sequence). The CDR3: CASSSEAGGAEQFF. The CDR3 coding sequence is TGTGCCAGCAGCTCCGAAGCGGGAGGGGCGGAGCAGTTCTTC.

The V gene is TRBV9, the J gene TRBJ2-3; 7 positions match TRBD2. The germline V gene encodes CDR1 SGDLS and CDR2 YYNGEE. J lost 5 bases, V lost 0 bases, and 18 bases had no gene match. The CDR3 is 19 residues long. In DNA, the CDR3 is TGTGCCAGCAGCGTAGATATTGGGGATCTTGCGGGAGTTGGAGATACGCAGTATTTT. It specifies CASSVDIGDLAGVGDTQYF.

The V gene is TRBV2, the J gene TRBJ2-7, with D unclear. Trimming stripped 7 bases from V and 3 bases from J, with 7 bases between. This CDR3 region has 11 residues. The V gene's germline CDR1 is SNHLY and CDR2 FYNNEI. CDR3 coding DNA: TGTGCCAGCAAACAAGACTACGAGCAGTACTTC. It encodes CASKQDYEQYF.

The chain is built from TRBV6-2 or TRBV6-3 and TRBJ2-3; TRBD2 matches 8 bases. Germline lookup yields CDR1 MNHEY and CDR2 SVGEGT. CDR3 length equals 15 residues. V trimming: 5 bases; J trimming: 5 bases; junction bases outside the gene matches: 9. As DNA, the CDR3 is TGTGCCAGCAGTCCCTCCGGGACTAGGGGAGATACGCAGTATTTT. Protein sequence: CASSPSGTRGDTQYF.

The rearrangement links TRBV9 to TRBJ2-7; D is unclear. The CDR3 is made up of 12 amino acids. From germline, CDR1 is SGDLS and CDR2 YYNGEE. The V end was cut by 8 bases, the J end by 7 bases, with 16 bases between. Written as DNA, the CDR3 is TGTGCCAGTTCGGATGGAATGAGGGAGCAGTACTTC. It specifies CASSDGMREQYF.

DNA for the CDR3: TGTGCCAGCTCACCACTAACAGGGAAGAACACTGAAGCTTTCTTT. Protein: CASSPLTGKNTEAFF. V is TRBV18 and J is TRBJ1-1; the D gene is possibly TRBD1 (6 bases). The CDR3 is 15 amino acids. From germline, CDR1 is KGHSH and CDR2 LQKENI. The V end was cut by 1 base, the J end by 1 base, with 10 bases between.

The chain joins TRBV6-5 to TRBJ2-5; 7 bases align to TRBD2. This CDR3 spans 15 amino acids. The junction had 11 bases not matched to a gene; V was cut back by 6 bases and J by 4 bases. The germline V gene has CDR1 MNHEY and CDR2 SVGAGI. The CDR3 here is CASSNPFPSGETQYF. The CDR3 DNA reads as TGTGCCAGCAGCAACCCCTTTCCTAGCGGAGAGACCCAGTACTTC.

This chain links TRBV27 with TRBJ2-2, with a weak D call TRBD2 (7 bases). The CDR3 is made up of 15 amino acids. V was pared by 2 bases and J by 3 bases, with 10 bases between. CDR1 is MNHEY, CDR2 SMNVEV, per germline (reference sequence). The CDR3 sequence is CASSLRGGYTGELFF. The CDR3 DNA sequence: TGTGCCAGCAGTTTAAGGGGGGGTTACACCGGGGAGCTGTTTTTT.

This clone appeared a few times. The chain recombines TRBV6-5 with TRBJ2-1, with a possible D match to TRBD2 (6 bases). V was pared by 6 bases and J by 4 bases, with 16 bases between. This CDR3 region has 15 residues. Germline assignment: CDR1 MNHEY and CDR2 SVGAGI. CDR3 region: CASSSSSDKYNEQFF. In nucleotides, the CDR3 is TGTGCCAGCAGCTCCTCTAGCGACAAATACAATGAGCAGTTCTTC.

This chain uses TRBV19 with TRBJ1-2, with TRBD1 matching 7 bases. The ends lost 7 bases at V and 4 bases at J; junction bases unmatched: 6. This CDR3 has 13 residues. Germline V CDR1 and CDR2: LNHDA, SQIVND (reference sequence). DNA for the CDR3: TGTGCCAGTACTAAACAGGGGCCCTATGGCTACACCTTC. It is translated as CASTKQGPYGYTF.

The rearrangement joins TRBV9 to TRBJ1-4; 7 nucleotides line up with TRBD1. V lost 3 bases to trimming and J lost 4 bases; unmatched junction nucleotides: 3. Germline V lookup: CDR1 SGDLS, CDR2 YYNGEE. The CDR3 consists of 14 residues. CDR3 sequence reads: CASSGGQLNEKLFF. The CDR3, as DNA: TGTGCCAGCAGCGGGGGACAGCTTAATGAAAAACTGTTTTTT. The variable domain in full, completed from reference TRBV9 and TRBJ1-4, reads DSGVTQTPKHLITATGQRVTLRCSPRSGDLSVYWYQQSLDQGLQFLIQYYNGEERAKGNILERFSAQQFPDLHSELNLSSLELGDSALYFCASSGGQLNEKLFFGSGTQLSVL.